Given below is one T cell receptor (beta chain) in context. The entry originates in a study of blood T cell repertoires in COVID-19. Whole-study context: Material from acute and convalescent COVID-19 was sourced from the United States, Italy and Spain. In each case, the material was cDNA or gDNA derived from T cells, B-cell-depleted T cells, or PBMCs.

In the study's own analysis: Nucleated cell counts were estimated from reference gene primer amplification. Clones were sequenced by immunoSEQ multiplex PCR, and TCRdb holds only the in-frame ones, with some missing. V and J calls and clone size are copied from that table; D and trimming were computed from the DNA. Among about 230,000 clones listed, nearly 85% were seen once. CDR3 size: 15 residues. V lost 0 bases, J lost 0 bases, and 8 bases lay in between. The germline CDR1 and CDR2 sequences are SGDLS and YYNGEE. The V gene is TRBV9, the J gene TRBJ2-3, with a tentative D call TRBD1 (6 bases). Sample: peripheral blood. The receptor's source is a woman aged 25 to 39 with COVID-19, enrolled during active disease. The CDR3 is CASSVVGASTDTQYF. CDR3 sequence (DNA): TGTGCCAGCAGCGTAGTGGGGGCGAGCACAGATACGCAGTATTTT.